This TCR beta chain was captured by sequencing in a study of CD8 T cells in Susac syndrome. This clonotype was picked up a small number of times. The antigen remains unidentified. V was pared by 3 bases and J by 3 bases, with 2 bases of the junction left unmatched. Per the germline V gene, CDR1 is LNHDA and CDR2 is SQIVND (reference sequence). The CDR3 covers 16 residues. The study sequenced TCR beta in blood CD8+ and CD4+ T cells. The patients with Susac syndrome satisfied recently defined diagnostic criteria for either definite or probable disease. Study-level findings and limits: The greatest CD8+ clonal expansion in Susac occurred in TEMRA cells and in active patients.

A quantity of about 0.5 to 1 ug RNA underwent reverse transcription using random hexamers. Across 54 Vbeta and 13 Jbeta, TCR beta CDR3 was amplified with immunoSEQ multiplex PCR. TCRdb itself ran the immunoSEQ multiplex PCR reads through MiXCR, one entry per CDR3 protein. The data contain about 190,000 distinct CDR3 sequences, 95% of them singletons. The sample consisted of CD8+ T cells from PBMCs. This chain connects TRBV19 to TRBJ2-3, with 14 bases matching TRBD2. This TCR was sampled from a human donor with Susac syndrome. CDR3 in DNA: TGTGCCAGTAGTATTGGACTAGCGGGGGGAACAGATACGCAGTATTTT. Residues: CASSIGLAGGTDTQYF.